This paragraph covers one T cell receptor beta chain sequence. Repertoires were generated with immunoSEQ multiplex PCR, while TCRdb's copy carries only in-frame clones and drops some. The table includes about 69,000 clones, 80% to 90% detected once. This entry comes from a study of OX40 agonist ivuxolimab in advanced cancers. Germline V CDR1 and CDR2: LNHNV, YYDKDF (reference sequence). V dropped 0 bases and J dropped 7 bases, with 13 bases sitting between them. There are 14 residues in the CDR3. This clonotype was obtained from an adult with an advanced solid tumor such as melanoma, head and neck, liver or kidney cancer. J is TRBJ2-7 and V is TRBV15; D gene ambiguous. Sequencing was performed on CD4+ or CD8+ T cells sorted from blood, taken in a trial of the OX40 agonist ivuxolimab. DNA for the CDR3: TGTGCCACCAGCAGAGATCGGGCATGGCCAGAGCAGTACTTC. This translates into CATSRDRAWPEQYF. Combining the CDR3 with reference TRBV15 and TRBJ2-7 gives the whole variable domain DAMVIQNPRYQVTQFGKPVTLSCSQTLNHNVMYWYQQKSSQAPKLLFHYYDKDFNNEADTPDNFQSRRPNTSFCFLDIRSPGLGDTAMYLCATSRDRAWPEQYFGPGTRLTVT.